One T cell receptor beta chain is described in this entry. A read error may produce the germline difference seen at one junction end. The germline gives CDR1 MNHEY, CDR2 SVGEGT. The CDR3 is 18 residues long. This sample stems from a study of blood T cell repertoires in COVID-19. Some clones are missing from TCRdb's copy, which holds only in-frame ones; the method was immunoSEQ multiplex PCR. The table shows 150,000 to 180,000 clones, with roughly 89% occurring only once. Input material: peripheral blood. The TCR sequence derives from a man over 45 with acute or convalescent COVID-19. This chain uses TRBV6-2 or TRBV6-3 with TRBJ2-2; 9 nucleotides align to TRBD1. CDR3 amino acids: CASRYSPRDRENTGELFF. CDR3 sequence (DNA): TGTGCCAGCAGATACTCCCCAAGGGACAGGGAGAACACCGGGGAGCTGTTTTTT.